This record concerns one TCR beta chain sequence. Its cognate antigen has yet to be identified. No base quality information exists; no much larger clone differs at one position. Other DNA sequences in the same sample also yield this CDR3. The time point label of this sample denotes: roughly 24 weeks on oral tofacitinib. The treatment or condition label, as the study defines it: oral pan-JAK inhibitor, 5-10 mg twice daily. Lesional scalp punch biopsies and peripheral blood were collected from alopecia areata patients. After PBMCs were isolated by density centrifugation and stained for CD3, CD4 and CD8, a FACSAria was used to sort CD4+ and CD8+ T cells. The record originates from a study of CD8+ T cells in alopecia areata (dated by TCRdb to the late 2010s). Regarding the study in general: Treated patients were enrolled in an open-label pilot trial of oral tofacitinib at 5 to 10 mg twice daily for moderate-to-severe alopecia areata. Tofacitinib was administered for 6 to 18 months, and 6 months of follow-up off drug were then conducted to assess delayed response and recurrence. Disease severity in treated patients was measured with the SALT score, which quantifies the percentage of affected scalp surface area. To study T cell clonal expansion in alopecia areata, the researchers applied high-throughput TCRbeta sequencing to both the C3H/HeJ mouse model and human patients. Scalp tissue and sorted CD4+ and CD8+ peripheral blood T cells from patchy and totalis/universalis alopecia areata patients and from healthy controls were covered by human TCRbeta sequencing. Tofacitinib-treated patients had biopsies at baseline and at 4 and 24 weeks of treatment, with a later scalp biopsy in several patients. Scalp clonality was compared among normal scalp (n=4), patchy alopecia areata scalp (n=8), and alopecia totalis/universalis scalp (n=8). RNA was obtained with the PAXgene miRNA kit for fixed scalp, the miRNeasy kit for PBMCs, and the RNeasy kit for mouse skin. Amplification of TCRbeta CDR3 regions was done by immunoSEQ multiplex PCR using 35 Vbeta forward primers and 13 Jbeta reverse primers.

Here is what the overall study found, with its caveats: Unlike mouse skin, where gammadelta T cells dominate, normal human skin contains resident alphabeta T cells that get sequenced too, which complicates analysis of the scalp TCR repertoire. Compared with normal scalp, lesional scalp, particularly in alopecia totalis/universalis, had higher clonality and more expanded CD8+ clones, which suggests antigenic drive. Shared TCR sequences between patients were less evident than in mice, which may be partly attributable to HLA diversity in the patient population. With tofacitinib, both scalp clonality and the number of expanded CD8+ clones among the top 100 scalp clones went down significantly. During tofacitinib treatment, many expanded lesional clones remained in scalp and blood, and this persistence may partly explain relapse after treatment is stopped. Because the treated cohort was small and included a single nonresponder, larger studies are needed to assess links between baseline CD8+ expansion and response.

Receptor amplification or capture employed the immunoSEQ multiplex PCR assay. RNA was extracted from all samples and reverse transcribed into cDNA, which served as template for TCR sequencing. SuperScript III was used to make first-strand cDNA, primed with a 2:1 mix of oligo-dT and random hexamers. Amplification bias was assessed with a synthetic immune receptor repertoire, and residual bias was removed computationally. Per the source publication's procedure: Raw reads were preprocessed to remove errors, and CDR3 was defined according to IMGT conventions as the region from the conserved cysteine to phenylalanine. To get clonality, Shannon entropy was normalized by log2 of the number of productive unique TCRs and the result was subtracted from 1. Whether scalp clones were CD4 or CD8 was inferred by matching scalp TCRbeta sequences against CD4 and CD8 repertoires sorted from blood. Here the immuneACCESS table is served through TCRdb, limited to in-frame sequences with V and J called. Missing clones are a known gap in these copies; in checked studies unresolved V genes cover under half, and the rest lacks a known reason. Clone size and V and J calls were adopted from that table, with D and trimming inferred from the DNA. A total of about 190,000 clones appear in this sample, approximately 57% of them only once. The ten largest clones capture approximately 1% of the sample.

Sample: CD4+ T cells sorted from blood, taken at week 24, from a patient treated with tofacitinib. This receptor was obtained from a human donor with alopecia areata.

The CDR3 has the sequence CASSLATGTEAFF. The DNA reads TGCGCCAGCAGCTTGGCTACAGGGACTGAAGCTTTCTTT. Recombination joined TRBV5-1 with TRBJ1-1; TRBD1 is possibly the D segment (6 matching bases). CDR1 and CDR2, per the germline V gene, are SGHRS and YFSETQ. The CDR3 has 13 amino acids, counting the end cysteine and phenylalanine. Left in the record is the CDR3 DNA by itself, 39 bases read in frame from the first base. V and J are truncated by 0 bases and 5 bases respectively, leaving an intervening sequence of 8 bases. Where the CDR3 stops, the reference TRBV5-1 and TRBJ1-1 genes take over; the full variable domain is KAGVTQTPRYLIKTRGQQVTLSCSPISGHRSVSWYQQTPGQGLQFLFEYFSETQRNKGNFPGRFSGRQFSNSRSEMNVSTLELGDSALYLCASSLATGTEAFFGQGTRLTVV.